This is a list of T cell receptor beta chains from one sample in a study of cytomegalovirus exposure and HLA in healthy donors. Sequencing was performed with immunoSEQ multiplex PCR; in TCRdb, only in-frame clones are kept and a portion is missing. The repertoire holds around 160,000 clones, with over 80% as singletons. Sequencing was carried out using PBMCs. The source is a man in his fifties or sixties in good health and CMV-seropositive. The CDR3 runs from the conserved cysteine through the conserved F or W. A D gene is named only where the DNA matches it firmly. The size entry is marked missing in some rows and otherwise reads once, few, many or a size class.

D gene: -
clone size: -
J gene: TRBJ1-3
V gene: TRBV4-2
CDR3 length: 17
CDR3 DNA: TGTGCCAGCAGCCAAGAGGTGTCGGGGGGCACTGGAAACACCATATATTTT
CDR3 protein: CASSQEVSGGTGNTIYF

D gene: TRBD2
clone size: -
J gene: TRBJ2-3
V gene: TRBV5-5
CDR3 length: 14
CDR3 DNA: TGTGCCAGCAGCCGGACTAGCGGGGACGAGGCGCAGTATTTT
CDR3 protein: CASSRTSGDEAQYF

D gene: -
clone size: few
J gene: TRBJ1-3
V gene: TRBV19
CDR3 length: 16
CDR3 DNA: TGTGCCAGTAGCCGTGTGGGGGGGTCAGGGGGAAACACCATATATTTT
CDR3 protein: CASSRVGGSGGNTIYF

D gene: TRBD2
clone size: -
J gene: TRBJ2-1
V gene: TRBV11-1
CDR3 length: 19
CDR3 DNA: TGTGCCAGCAGCCTATACCCTCGGACTAGCGGGAGTGGGAACAATGAGCAGTTCTTC
CDR3 protein: CASSLYPRTSGSGNNEQFF

D gene: -
clone size: -
J gene: TRBJ2-7
V gene: TRBV6-6
CDR3 length: 14
CDR3 DNA: TGTGCCAGCAGTAAGACATCAGGGGCCCACGAGCAGTACTTC
CDR3 protein: CASSKTSGAHEQYF

D gene: TRBD2
clone size: -
J gene: TRBJ2-3
V gene: TRBV10-3
CDR3 length: 15
CDR3 DNA: TGTGCCATTTCTGGGACTAGCGGTAGCACAGATACGCAGTATTTT
CDR3 protein: CAISGTSGSTDTQYF

D gene: -
clone size: -
J gene: TRBJ2-2
V gene: TRBV2
CDR3 length: 14
CDR3 DNA: TGTGCCAGCAGTACGGGGGTAGGGACCGGGGAGCTGTTTTTT
CDR3 protein: CASSTGVGTGELFF

D gene: TRBD1
clone size: -
J gene: TRBJ2-2
V gene: TRBV27
CDR3 length: 14
CDR3 DNA: TGTGCCAGCAGTACAGGGGGCATGTCCGGGGAGCTGTTTTTT
CDR3 protein: CASSTGGMSGELFF

D gene: -
clone size: -
J gene: TRBJ2-1
V gene: TRBV6-5
CDR3 length: 16
CDR3 DNA: TGTGCCAGCAGTTACTCCGGCCCAGAGCAGGGGAATGAGCAGTTCTTC
CDR3 protein: CASSYSGPEQGNEQFF

D gene: -
clone size: -
J gene: TRBJ2-7
V gene: TRBV7-9
CDR3 length: 15
CDR3 DNA: TGTTCCAGCAGCTTACTGGAGGGGGGGTCCTACGAGCAGTACTTC
CDR3 protein: CSSSLLEGGSYEQYF

D gene: -
clone size: -
J gene: TRBJ2-3
V gene: TRBV30
CDR3 length: 14
CDR3 DNA: TGTGCCTGGAGTGTTGGGGGGGCCACAGATACGCAGTATTTT
CDR3 protein: CAWSVGGATDTQYF

D gene: TRBD2
clone size: few
J gene: TRBJ2-2
V gene: TRBV11-2
CDR3 length: 16
CDR3 DNA: TGTGCCAGCAGCGACTGGGTCCAGCGGGAGTTCGGGGAGCTGTTTTTT
CDR3 protein: CASSDWVQREFGELFF

D gene: TRBD1
clone size: few
J gene: TRBJ1-4
V gene: TRBV5-6
CDR3 length: 14
CDR3 DNA: TGTGCCAGCAGCTTCGGGACAGGGAATGAAAAACTGTTTTTT
CDR3 protein: CASSFGTGNEKLFF

D gene: TRBD1
clone size: -
J gene: TRBJ1-1
V gene: TRBV7-3
CDR3 length: 16
CDR3 DNA: TGTGCCAGCAGCGCACACCGACAGGGGAGGAGGACTGAAGCTTTCTTT
CDR3 protein: CASSAHRQGRRTEAFF

D gene: -
clone size: once
J gene: TRBJ2-1
V gene: TRBV21-1
CDR3 length: 16
CDR3 DNA: TGTGCCAGCAGCAAAGAACTAGCGGGGGTGGGGAATGAGCAGTTCTTC
CDR3 protein: CASSKELAGVGNEQFF

D gene: -
clone size: -
J gene: TRBJ2-1
V gene: TRBV14
CDR3 length: 14
CDR3 DNA: TGTGCCAGCAGCCCAGCCGAGAGGTTGAATGAGCAGTTCTTC
CDR3 protein: CASSPAERLNEQFF

D gene: -
clone size: -
J gene: TRBJ1-4
V gene: TRBV5-5
CDR3 length: 15
CDR3 DNA: TGTGCCAGCAGCTTGGTCGCCTCTCCGGGTGAAAAACTGTTTTTT
CDR3 protein: CASSLVASPGEKLFF

D gene: -
clone size: -
J gene: TRBJ1-6
V gene: TRBV7-2
CDR3 length: 16
CDR3 DNA: TGTGCCAGCAGCTTCGACGGGGTCTCCTATAATTCACCCCTCCACTTT
CDR3 protein: CASSFDGVSYNSPLHF

D gene: -
clone size: -
J gene: TRBJ2-2
V gene: TRBV7-2
CDR3 length: 14
CDR3 DNA: TGTGCCAGCAGCTTATTACTAGCATCCGGGGAGCTGTTTTTT
CDR3 protein: CASSLLLASGELFF

D gene: TRBD1
clone size: -
J gene: TRBJ1-6
V gene: TRBV4-2
CDR3 length: 19
CDR3 DNA: TGTGCCAGCAGCCAAGTGATCGCCGGACAGGGTGACTATAATTCACCCCTCCACTTT
CDR3 protein: CASSQVIAGQGDYNSPLHF

D gene: -
clone size: once
J gene: TRBJ1-5
V gene: TRBV28
CDR3 length: 14
CDR3 DNA: TGTGCCAGCAGTCCTGGGGGGACCTATCAGCCCCAGCATTTT
CDR3 protein: CASSPGGTYQPQHF

D gene: -
clone size: -
J gene: TRBJ1-5
V gene: TRBV28
CDR3 length: 15
CDR3 DNA: TGTGCCAGCAGTTCAGGACAGATTAGCAATCAGCCCCAGCATTTT
CDR3 protein: CASSSGQISNQPQHF

D gene: TRBD1
clone size: -
J gene: TRBJ2-2
V gene: TRBV11-2
CDR3 length: 15
CDR3 DNA: TGTGCCAGCAGCTTTGGGACAGGGACCACCGGGGAGCTGTTTTTT
CDR3 protein: CASSFGTGTTGELFF

D gene: -
clone size: -
J gene: TRBJ1-1
V gene: TRBV7-9
CDR3 length: 14
CDR3 DNA: TGTGCCAGCAGCTCAAACACGGGAGGCACTGAAGCTTTCTTT
CDR3 protein: CASSSNTGGTEAFF

D gene: TRBD2
clone size: -
J gene: TRBJ2-1
V gene: TRBV5-1
CDR3 length: 15
CDR3 DNA: TGCGCCAGCAGCCCCCGGTCAGGGACTAGCAATGAGCAGTTCTTC
CDR3 protein: CASSPRSGTSNEQFF

D gene: TRBD1
clone size: -
J gene: TRBJ1-2
V gene: TRBV5-1
CDR3 length: 13
CDR3 DNA: TGCGCCAGCAGCACCACAGGGGGCTATGGCTACACCTTC
CDR3 protein: CASSTTGGYGYTF

D gene: -
clone size: -
J gene: TRBJ2-1
V gene: TRBV30
CDR3 length: 15
CDR3 DNA: TGTGCCTGGAGTGTTAGAGATAGCTACGGCGGTGAGCAGTTCTTC
CDR3 protein: CAWSVRDSYGGEQFF

D gene: -
clone size: -
J gene: TRBJ2-5
V gene: TRBV5-1
CDR3 length: 14
CDR3 DNA: TGCGCCAGCAGCTTATCGGGAACCCAAGAGACCCAGTACTTC
CDR3 protein: CASSLSGTQETQYF

D gene: TRBD1
clone size: -
J gene: TRBJ2-7
V gene: TRBV18
CDR3 length: 14
CDR3 DNA: TGTGCCAGCTCACCCGGACAGGGGGTGAGCGAGCAGTACTTC
CDR3 protein: CASSPGQGVSEQYF

D gene: TRBD2
clone size: -
J gene: TRBJ2-3
V gene: TRBV9
CDR3 length: 15
CDR3 DNA: TGTGCCAGCAGCGTCCTAGCGGTTAGCACAGATACGCAGTATTTT
CDR3 protein: CASSVLAVSTDTQYF

D gene: -
clone size: -
J gene: TRBJ1-2
V gene: TRBV5-1
CDR3 length: 13
CDR3 DNA: TGCGCCAGCACTGCGGGAGGGTCAATTGGCTACACCTTC
CDR3 protein: CASTAGGSIGYTF

D gene: -
clone size: -
J gene: TRBJ2-2
V gene: TRBV5-1
CDR3 length: 15
CDR3 DNA: TGCGCCAGCAGCGAATTAGCATCGAACACCGGGGAGCTGTTTTTT
CDR3 protein: CASSELASNTGELFF

D gene: TRBD1
clone size: -
J gene: TRBJ1-2
V gene: TRBV7-9
CDR3 length: 14
CDR3 DNA: TGTGCCAGCAGCCTATTCGGGACAGACTATGGCTACACCTTC
CDR3 protein: CASSLFGTDYGYTF

D gene: TRBD1
clone size: few
J gene: TRBJ1-2
V gene: TRBV28
CDR3 length: 12
CDR3 DNA: TGTGCCAGTCAGACAGGGCCGGGGGGCTACACCTTC
CDR3 protein: CASQTGPGGYTF

D gene: -
clone size: -
J gene: TRBJ2-7
V gene: TRBV19
CDR3 length: 17
CDR3 DNA: TGTGCCAGTAGTGAGGGGGGGAGACTAGCTCGTCTGGGTGAGCAGTACTTC
CDR3 protein: CASSEGGRLARLGEQYF

D gene: TRBD1
clone size: -
J gene: TRBJ1-6
V gene: TRBV11-2
CDR3 length: 18
CDR3 DNA: TGTGCCAGCAGCTTGGCGACAGGGGGCATTTCCTATAATTCACCCCTCCACTTT
CDR3 protein: CASSLATGGISYNSPLHF

D gene: -
clone size: -
J gene: TRBJ1-3
V gene: TRBV30
CDR3 length: 16
CDR3 DNA: TGTGCCTGGAGTGTCGCTGGCGGAAACTCTGGAAACACCATATATTTT
CDR3 protein: CAWSVAGGNSGNTIYF

D gene: TRBD1
clone size: -
J gene: TRBJ1-1
V gene: TRBV19
CDR3 length: 14
CDR3 DNA: TGTGCCAGTAGTATCCAGGGGGTGGGCACTGAAGCTTTCTTT
CDR3 protein: CASSIQGVGTEAFF

D gene: TRBD2
clone size: once
J gene: TRBJ2-7
V gene: TRBV6-6
CDR3 length: 14
CDR3 DNA: TGTGCCAGCCGATGGGCTAGCGGGAGTCGGGAGCAGTACTTC
CDR3 protein: CASRWASGSREQYF

D gene: TRBD2
clone size: -
J gene: TRBJ2-1
V gene: TRBV4-1
CDR3 length: 15
CDR3 DNA: TGCGCCAGCAGCCAGCTAGCGGGAGTAAGAAATGAGCAGTTCTTC
CDR3 protein: CASSQLAGVRNEQFF

D gene: TRBD2
clone size: -
J gene: TRBJ2-2
V gene: TRBV6-5
CDR3 length: 15
CDR3 DNA: TGTGCCAGCAGACCGCTAGCGGGGACCACCGGGGAGCTGTTTTTT
CDR3 protein: CASRPLAGTTGELFF

D gene: -
clone size: -
J gene: TRBJ2-3
V gene: TRBV18
CDR3 length: 15
CDR3 DNA: TGTGCCAGCTCACCGGCAGGCCGGAGCACAGATACGCAGTATTTT
CDR3 protein: CASSPAGRSTDTQYF

D gene: -
clone size: few
J gene: TRBJ1-4
V gene: TRBV5-4
CDR3 length: 13
CDR3 DNA: TGTGCCAGCAGCAGGACAGTTAATGAAAAACTGTTTTTT
CDR3 protein: CASSRTVNEKLFF

D gene: TRBD2
clone size: once
J gene: TRBJ2-1
V gene: TRBV30
CDR3 length: 16
CDR3 DNA: TGTGCCTGGAGTGTCGGGGGGACCAGCTCCTACAATGAGCAGTTCTTC
CDR3 protein: CAWSVGGTSSYNEQFF

D gene: TRBD1
clone size: -
J gene: TRBJ2-3
V gene: TRBV7-2
CDR3 length: 15
CDR3 DNA: TGTGCCGGCAGTTCCCAACAGGGGGCGCTGTATACGCAGTATTTT
CDR3 protein: CAGSSQQGALYTQYF

D gene: -
clone size: once
J gene: TRBJ2-3
V gene: TRBV7-2
CDR3 length: 14
CDR3 DNA: TGTGCCAGCAGCTTAAGCTCTAGCACAGATACGCAGTATTTT
CDR3 protein: CASSLSSSTDTQYF

D gene: -
clone size: once
J gene: TRBJ1-6
V gene: TRBV2
CDR3 length: 14
CDR3 DNA: TGTGCCAGCAGTGAAGCGTTGACAGATTCACCCCTCCACTTT
CDR3 protein: CASSEALTDSPLHF

D gene: -
clone size: few
J gene: TRBJ1-6
V gene: TRBV5-1
CDR3 length: 14
CDR3 DNA: TGCGCCAGCAGCTTACAGGGTGAAAATTCACCCCTCCACTTT
CDR3 protein: CASSLQGENSPLHF